This T cell receptor (beta chain) was profiled in a study of identical twins. The study, taken as a whole, reports: There were fewer insertions in abundant cord blood beta clonotypes, but memory repertoires showed no such pattern. Researchers reported excess low generation probability among twin-shared out-of-frame alpha sequences.

The V gene lost 7 bases and the J gene lost 6 bases, with 19 bases spanning the gap. Per germline, CDR1 SGHRS and CDR2 YFSETQ. The CDR3 totals 14 residues. About this clonotype: Its target is not known.

Unique molecular identifiers were present on the cDNA, which also gained a universal primer site by template switching. TCRdb recomputed calls from the 5' RACE reads with MiXCR, one row per CDR3 protein. The table has 450,000 to 600,000 distinct CDR3 sequences, 20% to 25% seen once. This same sample was also part of a study on yellow fever vaccine responses in identical twins.

This clonotype was obtained from a woman in her late teens or twenties in good health. The material sequenced was CD4+ T cells sorted from blood. This chain connects TRBV5-1 to TRBJ1-1, with a possible D match to TRBD1 (6 bases). CDR3 nucleotides: TGCGCCAGCGGATCCGGGACAAAGGACCCTGAAGCTTTCTTT. This codes for CASGSGTKDPEAFF.